These 10 T cell receptor beta chains share one sample of origin, sequenced in a study of shared clonotypes between healthy human individuals. The assay was immunoSEQ multiplex PCR, and TCRdb's table has in-frame clones only and misses some. This table holds approximately 2,000,000 clones, approximately 90% found once. Sequencing was performed on naive CD4+ T cells from PBMCs. Sample subset: CD45RA+ positively selected. These receptor sequences come from a man in his late teens or twenties in good health. Some clones in this sample may be carry-over from other donors' samples.

The chain carries TRBV9 and TRBJ1-3; D unclear. Trimming cost V 0 bases and J 0 bases, with 10 bases left between them. CDR1 SGDLS and CDR2 YYNGEE come from the germline V gene. CDR3 length equals 16 residues. CDR3 loop: CASSVGAGYSGNTIYF. The CDR3 DNA follows: TGTGCCAGCAGCGTAGGGGCCGGATACTCTGGAAACACCATATATTTT.

CDR3 DNA: TGTGCCAGCAGCCCGGGACAGCCGAACACCGGGGAGCTGTTTTTT. Amino acid sequence: CASSPGQPNTGELFF. This sequence joins TRBV5-4 and TRBJ2-2, with TRBD1 identical over 7 bases. The CDR3 sequence is 15 residues long. Germline values: CDR1 SGHNT, CDR2 YYREEE (reference sequence). The V segment lost 4 bases and the J segment 0 bases; nucleotides outside the gene matches: 3.

This clone was counted a single time. The rearrangement joins TRBV7-3 to TRBJ2-3, with D perhaps matching TRBD2 (6 bases). The V end was cut by 4 bases, the J end by 7 bases, with 12 bases between. The CDR3 runs 13 residues. Germline lookup yields CDR1 SGHTA and CDR2 FQGTGA. In DNA form, the CDR3 reads TGTGCCAGCAGCTCAGGTAGCGGCAATACGCAGTATTTT. Translating it yields CASSSGSGNTQYF.

Note on this clone: A read error is possible here, since a much larger clone lies one base away. The sample contains more than one DNA sequence encoding this CDR3. Here the CDR3 DNA reads TGTGCCAGCAGCGCAGGGGGGAGCTCCTACAATGAGCAGTTCTTC. It specifies CASSAGGSSYNEQFF. This chain uses TRBV9 with TRBJ2-1, with TRBD1 as a possible D gene (7 bases). CDR3 length equals 15 residues. V shed 3 bases and J shed 0 bases, with 10 bases lying between them. Germline V gene data show CDR1 as SGDLS and CDR2 as YYNGEE.

CDR3 nucleotides: TGTGCCAGCAGTTGGTCCAGCGGGAGAGATACGCAGTATTTT. Residues: CASSWSSGRDTQYF. The V call is TRBV6-6, the J call TRBJ2-3; 8 positions agree with TRBD2. The V gene end was trimmed by 4 bases and the J gene end by 5 bases; junction bases not matched to a gene: 5. Germline CDR1 reads MNHNY; CDR2 reads SVGAGI (reference sequence). This CDR3 contains 14 residues.

The chain uses TRBV4-1 and TRBJ2-1; 7 bases match TRBD1. There are 15 residues in the CDR3. Germline trimming cut 4 bases from V and 3 bases from J; bases unmatched to any gene: 6. Germline values: CDR1 MGHRA, CDR2 YSYEKL. The CDR3 bases are TGCGCCAGCAGCCGACCGGGACAGATCTACAATGAGCAGTTCTTC. As protein: CASSRPGQIYNEQFF.

V usage is TRBV18 and J usage is TRBJ2-7; D gene unclear. The V end lost 0 bases, the J end lost 2 bases, and 5 bases lay between the germline ends. Looked up from germline, CDR1 is KGHSH and CDR2 is LQKENI. This CDR3 is 13 amino acids long. The CDR3 nucleotides read TGTGCCAGCTCACCACCGAGCACCTACGAGCAGTACTTC. Its translation: CASSPPSTYEQYF.

This rearrangement joins TRBV25-1 to TRBJ1-2; no firm D call. The germline V gene encodes CDR1 MGHDK and CDR2 SYGVNS. The V end lost 4 bases, the J end lost 7 bases, and 25 bases lay between the germline ends. This CDR3 is 17 amino acids long. The CDR3 spells CASSVDRISAAGSGYTF. CDR3 sequence (DNA): TGTGCCAGCAGTGTTGATCGGATCTCCGCCGCGGGGAGTGGCTACACCTTC.

Worth noting for this clone: Other nucleotide sequences from this sample produce the same CDR3. The gene calls are TRBV29-1 and TRBJ1-1, with D possibly matching TRBD1 (5 bases). V dropped 6 bases and J dropped 7 bases, with 12 bases sitting between them. The CDR3 runs to 11 residues. Germline V gene lookup returns CDR1 SQVTM and CDR2 ANQGSEA. CDR3 region: CSVGGTVEAFF. The CDR3 bases are TGCAGCGTAGGCGGGACGGTTGAAGCTTTCTTT.

Of note for this clone: The junction shows a germline mismatch at one end, possibly a read error. The J gene is TRBJ2-2, the V gene TRBV27; D uncertain. Germline CDR1 and CDR2: MNHEY and SMNVEV (reference sequence). The CDR3 extends over 13 amino acids. CDR3 DNA sequence: TGTGCCAGCAATTTAATAGGGACCGGGGAGCTGTTTTTT. Residues: CASNLIGTGELFF.